The entry below gives a single T cell receptor (beta chain) sequence along with its context. The sample is drawn from a study of blood T cells in healthy people across ages. Combining a sample-barcoded 5' primer with a J-beta primer mix, a second PCR ran for about 7 to 12 cycles. TCRdb called the 5' RACE reads again in MiXCR, with one record for every CDR3 protein. This table holds around 800,000 distinct CDR3 sequences, approximately 55% found once. The CDR3 covers 18 residues. The V gene end was trimmed by 4 bases and the J gene end by 2 bases; junction bases not matched to a gene: 9. Germline V gene data show CDR1 as LGHDT and CDR2 as YNNKEL (reference sequence).

The sequenced material came from blood. The sequence was collected from a man older than 75 in good health. The rearrangement links TRBV3-1 to TRBJ2-7; TRBD2 matches 15 bases. The CDR3: CASSPGLAGGRTPYEQYF. Here the CDR3 DNA reads TGTGCCAGCAGCCCCGGACTAGCGGGAGGGCGGACCCCCTACGAGCAGTACTTC.